This T cell receptor (beta chain) was profiled in a study of OX40 agonist ivuxolimab in advanced cancers. Study at large: Clinicians treated patients with ivuxolimab, an agonistic anti-OX40 (CD134) antibody. There were three patients with partial responses, one having hepatocellular carcinoma and two cutaneous melanoma.

This CDR3 is 13 amino acids long. V gave up 7 bases and J gave up 3 bases, with 10 bases separating them. Germline V lookup: CDR1 MDHEN, CDR2 SYDVKM. Profiled with immunoSEQ multiplex PCR; TCRdb holds only in-frame clones, not every one. The data contain about 35,000 clones, 65% to 80% of them singletons. This chain uses TRBV28 with TRBJ2-1, with D unresolved. This clonotype was sampled from an adult with an advanced solid tumor such as melanoma, head and neck, liver or kidney cancer. Sequencing was performed on CD4+ or CD8+ T cells sorted from blood, taken in a trial of the OX40 agonist ivuxolimab. The CDR3 here is CASTPQDYNEQFF. The CDR3 DNA follows: TGTGCCAGCACCCCCCAGGACTACAATGAGCAGTTCTTC. Using reference TRBV28 and TRBJ2-1 for the parts outside the CDR3, the full variable domain is DVKVTQSSRYLVKRTGEKVFLECVQDMDHENMFWYRQDPGLGLRLIYFSYDVKMKEKGDIPEGYSVSREKKERFSLILESASTNQTSMYLCASTPQDYNEQFFGPGTRLTVL.